These 2 T cell receptor beta chains were sequenced from one sample in a study of T cell repertoires in cytomegalovirus infection. Each CDR3 protein gets one entry after TCRdb re-called the reads with MiXCR. The table has roughly 340,000 distinct CDR3 sequences, 25% to 30% seen once. These receptors' targets are unknown. The input for sequencing was cultured PBMCs, taken from culture after CMV antigen stimulation. Receptors were obtained from a human donor in good health (CMV status not recorded). Some clones in this sample may be carry-over from other donors' samples.

V and J are TRBV18 and TRBJ2-7; D possibly corresponds to TRBD1 (6 bases). The germline V gene has CDR1 KGHSH and CDR2 LQKENI. V gave up 2 bases and J gave up 3 bases, with 11 bases separating them. The CDR3 has 14 amino acids. The CDR3 DNA sequence: TGTGCCAGCTCACCAAACCAAGGGGGCTACGAGCAGTACTTC. Translated: CASSPNQGGYEQYF.

V is TRBV12-3 or TRBV12-4 and J is TRBJ1-1, with 7 bases identical to TRBD1. V lost 6 bases and J lost 3; bases outside the gene matches: 7. The CDR3 has 14 residues. The CDR3 here is CASRKTGVDTEAFF. CDR3 bases: TGTGCCAGCAGGAAAACAGGGGTTGACACTGAAGCTTTCTTT.